This T cell receptor beta chain was identified in a study of blood T cell repertoires in COVID-19. TCRdb keeps only in-frame clones here, not all; method: immunoSEQ multiplex PCR. The data show hundreds of thousands of clones, 75% to 90% seen once. The clonotype originates from a woman between 25 and 40 years old who had recovered from COVID-19. Sequencing input: PBMCs or T cells enriched from blood (not recorded which).

CDR3 in DNA: TGTGCCAGCAGGGGCGGCGGGTCTGGAAACACCATATATTTT. It specifies CASRGGGSGNTIYF. The chain employs TRBV6-5 and TRBJ1-3; D is uncertain. V was pared by 6 bases and J by 1 base, with 10 bases between. CDR1 MNHEY and CDR2 SVGAGI come from the germline V gene. The CDR3 contains 14 residues.